This TCR beta chain was sequenced during a study of blood T cell repertoires in COVID-19. In the study overall: Both acute and convalescent COVID-19 samples were obtained from the United States, Italy and Spain.

Patients in Seattle were enrolled during active infection, then followed longitudinally. Per the original data handling: For nucleated cells, counts were estimated from reference gene primer amplification. Assay used: immunoSEQ multiplex PCR; TCRdb lists only in-frame clones, some missing. D and trimming come from the DNA, and the V and J calls and clone size come from that table. The data hold about 260,000 clones, with roughly 88% observed a single time. This TCR derives from a woman in her seventies with COVID-19, enrolled during active disease. Specimen: peripheral blood.

The CDR3: CAISPDSGRVNEQFF. The CDR3 nucleotides read TGTGCCATCAGCCCGGATAGCGGGAGGGTCAATGAGCAGTTCTTC. This chain joins TRBV10-3 and TRBJ2-1; 11 bases align to TRBD2. Per germline, CDR1 ENHRY and CDR2 SYGVKD. V was clipped by 6 bases and J by 6 bases; unmatched bases: 7. There are 15 residues in the CDR3.